This T cell receptor beta chain was observed in a study of radiotherapy plus CTLA-4 blockade in lung cancer. Regarding the study as a whole: Blood saw expansion of tumor-derived TCR clones after radiotherapy plus ipilimumab.

About this clone itself: Its antigen remains unidentified.

The data were produced by immunoSEQ multiplex PCR, yet TCRdb's version contains in-frame clones alone and is incomplete. The data show some 46,000 clones, roughly four fifths seen once. Germline V gene data show CDR1 as SEHNR and CDR2 as FQNEAQ (reference sequence). This CDR3 contains 17 residues. The V segment lost 5 bases and the J segment 0 bases; nucleotides outside the gene matches: 4. This TCR was sampled from a human donor with non-small cell lung cancer who had stable disease on radiotherapy plus ipilimumab. Sequences were derived from peripheral blood, sampled from a patient treated with radiotherapy plus ipilimumab. The chain has TRBV7-9 and TRBJ2-1; 13 bases align to TRBD2. CDR3 in DNA: TGTGCCAGCAGCCCCAGACTAGCGGGAGGCTCCTACAATGAGCAGTTCTTC. Protein product: CASSPRLAGGSYNEQFF.